Presented here are 27 T cell receptor beta chains from one specimen sequenced in a study of molecular identifiers for immune sequencing clone quantification. TCRdb independently ran MiXCR on the PCR reads; one entry per CDR3 protein. The sample yields some 35,000 distinct CDR3 sequences, about 18% seen once. The sequencing sample was made of naive CD8+ T cells from blood, with Jurkat cell RNA spiked in. As to subset: FACS-sorted CD8+CD4-CCR7+CD45RA+ naive T cells. These receptors were obtained from a human donor in good health. Some libraries in this study had Jurkat cell RNA spiked in.

This clonotype was detected many times. This chain links TRBV30 with TRBJ2-2; no clear D gene. The V end lost 2 bases, the J end lost 2 bases, and 6 bases lay between the germline ends. This CDR3 region has 13 residues. CDR1 and CDR2 from the germline V gene are GTSNPN and SVGIG (reference sequence). CDR3 sequence reads: CAWSSGNTGELFF. DNA for the CDR3: TGTGCCTGGAGTTCCGGAAACACCGGGGAGCTGTTTTTT.

Turning to this clonotype: A much larger clone is a single base away; this may be a read error. The chain joins TRBV15 to TRBJ2-2; 11 bases fit TRBD1. The CDR3 runs to 14 residues. V lost 5 bases, J lost 10 bases, and 6 bases stayed unmatched. Germline CDR1 reads LNHNV; CDR2 reads YYDKDF (reference sequence). In DNA, the CDR3 is TGTGCCACCAGCCTAGGACAGGGGGCATTGGAGCTGTTTTTT. It translates to CATSLGQGALELFF.

This rearrangement joins TRBV7-9 to TRBJ1-6, with D possibly TRBD1 on 5 matching bases. Per the germline V gene, CDR1 is SEHNR and CDR2 is FQNEAQ (reference sequence). The V end lost 8 bases, the J end lost 0 bases, and 20 bases lay between the germline ends. The CDR3 is 18 residues long. DNA of the CDR3: TGTGCCAGCTCTGGGACCGCAGATTTTCCCTCCTATAATTCACCCCTCCACTTT. It translates to CASSGTADFPSYNSPLHF.

This clonotype was recorded at least ten times. The rearrangement joins TRBV20-1 to TRBJ2-7; D is possibly TRBD2 (5 bases). CDR1 DFQATT and CDR2 SNEGSKA come from the germline V gene (reference sequence). V lost 1 base, J lost 2 bases, and 9 bases lay in between. The CDR3 covers 13 residues. CDR3 coding DNA: TGCAGTGCTAGAGTAGTGGGAGCCTACGAGCAGTACTTC. It yields the protein CSARVVGAYEQYF.

This clonotype was picked up many times. The rearrangement joins TRBV2 to TRBJ2-3; D remains unclear. In germline, CDR1 is SNHLY, CDR2 FYNNEI. V gave up 6 bases and J gave up 3 bases, with 13 bases separating them. CDR3 length equals 14 residues. The CDR3 is CASSHGTPTDTQYF. The CDR3 coding sequence is TGTGCCAGCAGCCACGGAACACCAACAGATACGCAGTATTTT.

The rearrangement links TRBV12-3 or TRBV12-4 to TRBJ1-4; TRBD1 agrees at 11 bases. This CDR3 contains 15 residues. J gave up 7 bases and V 5 bases, and 6 bases lay outside the gene matches. This CDR3 is CASSTRTGGGEKLFF. The CDR3 region has the DNA TGTGCCAGCAGTACGCGGACAGGGGGCGGTGAAAAACTGTTTTTT.

The chain employs TRBV4-3 and TRBJ1-1; 7 bases are shared with TRBD1. Trimming at V came to 2 bases and at J to 8 bases, leaving 8 bases not matched to a gene. This CDR3 has 14 amino acids. Germline CDR1 and CDR2: LGHNA and YSLEER. CDR3 sequence: CASSQMGQTKEAFF. As DNA, the CDR3 is TGCGCCAGCAGCCAAATGGGACAGACCAAAGAAGCTTTCTTT.

In this sample, this clonotype turned up many times. The chain employs TRBV4-1 and TRBJ1-4; a weak D match, TRBD1 (5 bases). In germline, CDR1 is MGHRA, CDR2 YSYEKL. V shed 3 bases and J shed 0 bases, with 14 bases lying between them. The CDR3 sequence is 17 residues long. The CDR3, as DNA: TGCGCCAGCAGCCAGTCCTTTCCGACAGCAACTAATGAAAAACTGTTTTTT. It yields the protein CASSQSFPTATNEKLFF.

In its sample, this clonotype was seen many times. The chain links TRBV20-1 to TRBJ2-1, with 10 bases identical to TRBD2. Germline V gene sequence: CDR1 DFQATT, CDR2 SNEGSKA (reference sequence). Germline trimming cut 1 base from V and 6 bases from J; bases unmatched to any gene: 12. CDR3 length equals 17 residues. CDR3 bases: TGCAGTGCTAGAGGTGTAGGACTAGCGGTGCCACGCAATGAGCAGTTCTTC. Translation gives CSARGVGLAVPRNEQFF.

This clonotype has a count of ten or more. The chain has TRBV13 and TRBJ2-5; 9 nucleotides match TRBD1. Germline V gene data show CDR1 as PRHDT and CDR2 as FYEKMQ (reference sequence). The CDR3 consists of 16 residues. V was clipped by 0 bases and J by 3 bases; unmatched bases: 5. The CDR3 DNA is TGTGCCAGCAGCTTAGGAAGGGACAGGGTGGAAGAGACCCAGTACTTC. This encodes CASSLGRDRVEETQYF.

This clonotype was seen repeatedly, ten times or more. The rearrangement links TRBV5-4 to TRBJ1-1, with 7 bases that match TRBD1. This CDR3 spans 13 amino acids. Germline CDR1 is SGHNT and CDR2 is YYREEE (reference sequence). J lost 3 bases, V lost 4 bases, and 3 bases had no gene match. The DNA for the CDR3 is TGTGCCAGCAGCCGGGACAGTGACACTGAAGCTTTCTTT. It codes for CASSRDSDTEAFF. The whole variable domain, filled in from reference TRBV5-4 and TRBJ1-1, reads ETGVTQSPTHLIKTRGQQVTLRCSSQSGHNTVSWYQQALGQGPQFIFQYYREEENGRGNFPPRFSGLQFPNYSSELNVNALELDDSALYLCASSRDSDTEAFFGQGTRLTVV.

This clonotype was found many times. The chain couples TRBV7-9 to TRBJ1-1; D remains unclear. The CDR3 covers 13 residues. V was cut by 1 base and J by 4 bases, with 7 bases left in between. The germline gives CDR1 SEHNR, CDR2 FQNEAQ (reference sequence). CDR3 nucleotide sequence: TGTGCCAGCAGCTTAGTTGGAGTCACTGAAGCTTTCTTT. It encodes CASSLVGVTEAFF.

Details on this clonotype: A single base separates this from a much larger clone, so it may be a read error. The chain combines TRBV5-3 with TRBJ2-3; 8 bases match TRBD1. TRBV5-3 is identified as an open reading frame with a role that is uncertain. This CDR3 contains 15 residues. V lost 8 bases to trimming and J lost 2 bases; unmatched junction nucleotides: 10. In nucleotides, the CDR3 is TGTGCCAGCAGCATCGGGACAGGACCCACAGATACGCAGTATTTT. This translates into CASSIGTGPTDTQYF.

The V gene is TRBV20-1, the J gene TRBJ2-1, with 14 nucleotides matching TRBD2. Germline loops: CDR1 DFQATT, CDR2 SNEGSKA (reference sequence). Trimming took 4 bases from V and 6 from J; bases not matched to a gene: 8. The CDR3 is made up of 16 amino acids. CDR3 in amino acids: CSAIELGLAGVNEQFF. CDR3 sequence (DNA): TGCAGTGCTATCGAGCTGGGACTAGCGGGAGTCAATGAGCAGTTCTTC.

To note about this clonotype: At one end the junction does not follow the germline gene, possibly because of a read error. The V gene is TRBV7-7, the J gene TRBJ2-1; no clear D. Germline loops: CDR1 SSHAT, CDR2 FNYEAQ (reference sequence). The CDR3 has 14 residues. CDR3 loop: CASSSDVGYNEQFF. The CDR3 nucleotides are TGTGCTAGCAGCTCAGATGTCGGTTACAATGAGCAGTTCTTC.

In the case of this clonotype: A much larger clone differs by one base, so this may be a read error. This chain connects TRBV20-1 to TRBJ1-5; D perhaps matches TRBD1 (6 bases). The CDR3 runs 15 residues. V lost 1 base to trimming and J lost 4 bases, with 14 bases between them. Germline lookup yields CDR1 DFQATT and CDR2 SNEGSKA (reference sequence). The CDR3 region has the DNA TGCAGTGCTAGAGTCAGTCGGGACATTAATCAGCCCCAGCATTTT. Translating gives CSARVSRDINQPQHF.

J is TRBJ2-7 and V is TRBV9; D is perhaps TRBD1 or TRBD2 (5 bases each). Germline values: CDR1 SGDLS, CDR2 YYNGEE. Trimming shortened V by 3 bases and J by 7 bases, and 14 bases separated the two germline ends. The CDR3 runs 13 residues. This CDR3 reads CASSGLTWGEQYF. In DNA, the CDR3 is TGTGCCAGCAGCGGCCTGACCTGGGGGGAGCAGTACTTC.

With respect to this clonotype: A much larger clone differs from this one at a single base, so this may be a read error. This chain joins TRBV11-2 and TRBJ2-3; D unclear. From germline, CDR1 is SGHAT and CDR2 FQNNGV. The CDR3 contains 13 residues. The CDR3 nucleotides read TGTGCCAGCAGCTTACTCGCTACAGATACGCAGTTTTTT. Residues: CASSLLATDTQFF.

In regard to this clonotype: A much larger clone sits a single nucleotide away, making a read error possible. J is TRBJ1-2 and V is TRBV3-1; D is perhaps TRBD1 (5 bases). The CDR3 loop spans 13 amino acids. The V end lost 6 bases, the J end lost 4 bases, and 12 bases lay between the germline ends. Germline CDR1 reads LGHDT; CDR2 reads YNNKEL (reference sequence). In DNA form, the CDR3 reads TGTGCCAGCAGTCTCCCGGACACCTATGGCTACACCTTC. This codes for CASSLPDTYGYTF. Supplemented by reference TRBV3-1 and TRBJ1-2, the full variable domain reads DTAVSQTPKYLVTQMGNDKSIKCEQNLGHDTMYWYKQDSKKFLKIMFSYNNKELIINETVPNRFSPKSPDKAHLNLHINSLELGDSAVYFCASSLPDTYGYTFGSGTRLTVV.

This clonotype was seen repeatedly, ten times or more. V is TRBV6-1 and J is TRBJ2-2, with TRBD2 matching over 8 bases. This CDR3 is built from 17 residues. V dropped 5 bases and J dropped 5; count of bases not matched to a gene: 13. Germline CDR1 is MNHNS and CDR2 is SASEGT. As DNA, the CDR3 is TGTGCCAGCAGTTCGCGGACTAGCCTGAAAGATACCGGGGAGCTGTTTTTT. Translation: CASSSRTSLKDTGELFF.

The table lists this clonotype with many counts. The chain recombines TRBV4-3 with TRBJ2-2; the D gene could be TRBD1 or TRBD2 (5 bases each). The germline CDR1 and CDR2 sequences are LGHNA and YSLEER. CDR3 size: 18 residues. V gave up 0 bases and J gave up 2 bases, with 16 bases separating them. The CDR3 nucleotides read TGCGCCAGCAGCCAAGATTCCGGCCAGGGAGTCAACACCGGGGAGCTGTTTTTT. Protein product: CASSQDSGQGVNTGELFF.

A note on this clonotype: A read error may explain this, as a much larger clone is one base away. No conserved phenylalanine or tryptophan is present at the end of the CDR3, so a read error is the likely explanation. The J gene is TRBJ2-1, the V gene TRBV4-3; D is undetermined. This CDR3 contains 15 residues. Per the germline V gene, CDR1 is LGHNA and CDR2 is YSLEER. Trimming took 0 bases from V and 4 from J, leaving 10 bases between them. The CDR3 DNA is TGCGCCAGCAGCCAAGACACACCCAGATACAATGAGCAGTTCTCC. Residues: CASSQDTPRYNEQFS.

Points on this clonotype: Possible read error: a much larger clone is one base away. Likely a read error: the CDR3 ends without its conserved phenylalanine or tryptophan. This chain's CDR3 is CATRGGTTEAFS. CDR3 bases: TGTGCCACCAGGGGGGGAACGACTGAAGCTTTCTCT. J is TRBJ1-1 and V is TRBV7-9, with 7 bases lining up with TRBD1. The V and J ends lost 10 bases and 5 bases, in that order; junction bases with no gene match: 7. The V gene's germline CDR1 is SEHNR and CDR2 FQNEAQ (reference sequence). The CDR3 contains 12 residues.

Regarding this clonotype: This may come from a read error, since a much larger clone is one base off. The V gene is TRBV4-1, the J gene TRBJ1-1; 7 nucleotides agree with TRBD1. The CDR3 runs 15 residues. Germline V gene lookup returns CDR1 MGHRA and CDR2 YSYEKL. The CDR3 spells CASSQVSGGGTGAFF. The CDR3, as DNA: TGCGCCAGCAGCCAAGTTTCTGGAGGGGGCACTGGAGCTTTCTTT.

In nucleotides, the CDR3 is TGTGCCAGTAGTTCAGGGGCTGGCTACGAGCAGTACTTC. It encodes CASSSGAGYEQYF. V gene TRBV19 combines with J gene TRBJ2-7; the D gene is possibly TRBD1 (6 bases). This CDR3 is built from 13 residues. Per germline, CDR1 LNHDA and CDR2 SQIVND (reference sequence). V lost 5 bases and J lost 3, with 11 bases in between.

This clonotype came up many times. The CDR3 DNA reads TGCAGTGCTTCTGCGAGCGGGGGGGCCGTCCACGAGCAGTACTTC. Translating gives CSASASGGAVHEQYF. This chain joins TRBV20-1 and TRBJ2-7; 10 nucleotides match TRBD2. The CDR3 has 15 amino acids. Germline loops: CDR1 DFQATT, CDR2 SNEGSKA (reference sequence). V was clipped by 5 bases and J by 5 bases; unmatched bases: 12.

This clonotype was seen at least ten times. CDR3 DNA: TGTGCCAGTAGTATGGCAGGTGCAGCCGAGCAGTACTTC. Encoded protein: CASSMAGAAEQYF. The chain couples TRBV19 to TRBJ2-7; D gene uncertain. The CDR3 length is 13 residues. Germline values: CDR1 LNHDA, CDR2 SQIVND (reference sequence). V gave up 3 bases and J gave up 6 bases, with 12 bases separating them.